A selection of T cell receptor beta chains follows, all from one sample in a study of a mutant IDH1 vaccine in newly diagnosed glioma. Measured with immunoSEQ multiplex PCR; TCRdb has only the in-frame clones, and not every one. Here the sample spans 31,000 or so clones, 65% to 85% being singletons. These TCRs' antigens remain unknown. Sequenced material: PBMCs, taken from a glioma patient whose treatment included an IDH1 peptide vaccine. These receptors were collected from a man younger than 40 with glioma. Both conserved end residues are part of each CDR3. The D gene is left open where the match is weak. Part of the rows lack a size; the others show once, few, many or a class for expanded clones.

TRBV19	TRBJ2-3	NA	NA	CASSFNPESPDTQYF	TGTGCCAGTAGCTTCAACCCTGAGAGCCCAGATACGCAGTATTTT
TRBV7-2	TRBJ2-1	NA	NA	CASSTGLNNEQFF	TGTGCCAGCAGCACGGGACTGAACAATGAGCAGTTCTTC
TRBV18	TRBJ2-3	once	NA	CASSPLRRGTDTQYF	TGTGCCAGCTCCCCCCTTAGGCGGGGCACAGATACGCAGTATTTT
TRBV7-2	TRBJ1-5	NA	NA	CASSPGLSNQPQHF	TGTGCCAGCAGCCCGGGTCTATCCAATCAGCCCCAGCATTTT
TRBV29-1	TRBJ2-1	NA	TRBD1	CSVKPGGTGTYNEQFF	TGCAGCGTTAAACCTGGGGGGACAGGGACCTACAATGAGCAGTTCTTC
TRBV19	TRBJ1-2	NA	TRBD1	CASSIPTGVLGYTF	TGTGCCAGTAGTATCCCCACAGGGGTACTCGGCTACACCTTC
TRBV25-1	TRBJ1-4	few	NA	CASSEGRGKKEKLFF	TGTGCCAGCAGCGAAGGGAGGGGGAAGAAGGAAAAACTGTTTTTT
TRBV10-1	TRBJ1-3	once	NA	CASTLGLCSGNTIYF	TGCGCCAGCACCTTGGGACTGTGCTCTGGAAACACCATATATTTT
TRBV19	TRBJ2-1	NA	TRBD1	CASRSIAGGSLYNEQFF	TGTGCCAGTAGGTCAATTGCAGGGGGCTCCCTCTACAATGAGCAGTTCTTC
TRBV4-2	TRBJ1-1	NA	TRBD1	CASSPRTGTGTEAFF	TGTGCCAGCAGCCCCCGGACAGGGACTGGAACTGAAGCTTTCTTT
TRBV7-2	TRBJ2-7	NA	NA	CASSLAVAGEQYF	TGTGCCAGCAGCTTAGCGGTAGCAGGGGAGCAGTACTTC
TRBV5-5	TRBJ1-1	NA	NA	CASSFSGGQNTEAFF	TGTGCCAGCAGCTTTTCGGGGGGGCAGAACACTGAAGCTTTCTTT
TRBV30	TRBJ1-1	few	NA	CAWTLDLGTEAFF	TGTGCCTGGACCCTGGATCTGGGCACTGAAGCTTTCTTT
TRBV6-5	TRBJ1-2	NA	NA	CASSYASGAYGYTF	TGTGCCAGCAGTTACGCCTCAGGGGCCTATGGCTACACCTTC
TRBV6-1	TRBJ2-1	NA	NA	CASSLRGPTYNEQFF	TGTGCCAGCAGTTTGAGGGGCCCTACCTACAATGAGCAGTTCTTC
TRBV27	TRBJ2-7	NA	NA	CASSLVGGSEQYF	TGTGCCAGCAGTTTGGTTGGGGGGAGCGAGCAGTACTTC
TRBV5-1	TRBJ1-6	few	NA	CASSLIQADSPLHF	TGCGCCAGCAGCTTAATACAGGCTGATTCACCCCTCCACTTT
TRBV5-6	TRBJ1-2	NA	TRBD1	CASSEDRGRRGYTF	TGTGCCAGCAGCGAAGACAGGGGGCGTAGAGGCTACACCTTC
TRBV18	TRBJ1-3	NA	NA	CASSPYREGQSGNTIYF	TGTGCCAGCTCACCTTATAGGGAGGGGCAATCCGGAAACACCATATATTTT
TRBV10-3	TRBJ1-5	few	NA	CAISESIGSDWDF	TGTGCCATCAGTGAGTCGATTGGCAGTGACTGGGATTTT
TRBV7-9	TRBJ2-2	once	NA	CASSPTSRGGELFF	TGTGCCAGCAGCCCCACCTCTCGGGGCGGGGAGCTGTTTTTT
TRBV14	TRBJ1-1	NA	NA	CASSQVGWENTEAFF	TGTGCCAGCAGCCAAGTGGGGTGGGAGAACACTGAAGCTTTCTTT
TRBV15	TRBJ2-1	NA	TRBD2	CATSRRPGTKRNEQFF	TGTGCCACCAGCCGCAGGCCCGGGACTAAACGGAATGAGCAGTTCTTC
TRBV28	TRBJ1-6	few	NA	CASTYRVLSSPLHF	TGTGCCAGCACCTACAGGGTATTGAGTTCACCCCTCCACTTT
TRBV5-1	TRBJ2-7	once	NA	CASSLKLGEQYF	TGCGCCAGCAGCCTAAAGTTAGGAGAGCAGTACTTC
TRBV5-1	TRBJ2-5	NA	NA	CASSPRDKRQETQYF	TGCGCCAGCAGCCCCCGGGACAAGAGACAAGAGACCCAGTACTTC
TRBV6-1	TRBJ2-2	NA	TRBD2	CASSWTSGNTGELFF	TGTGCCAGCAGCTGGACTAGCGGTAACACCGGGGAGCTGTTTTTT
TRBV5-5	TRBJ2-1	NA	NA	CASSFSVGGPSSYNEQFF	TGTGCCAGCAGCTTTTCGGTCGGCGGGCCTAGCTCCTACAATGAGCAGTTCTTC
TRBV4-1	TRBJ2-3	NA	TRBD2	CASSHRLAGSTDTQYF	TGCGCCAGCAGCCACAGACTAGCGGGGAGCACAGATACGCAGTATTTT
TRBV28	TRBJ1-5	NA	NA	CASSLFAGDSNQPQHF	TGTGCCAGCAGTTTATTCGCAGGGGATAGCAATCAGCCCCAGCATTTT
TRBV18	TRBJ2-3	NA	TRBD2	CASSHRGLAGTDTQYF	TGTGCCAGCTCACACAGGGGACTAGCGGGCACAGATACGCAGTATTTT
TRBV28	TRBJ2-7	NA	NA	CASSFMSRDTYEQYF	TGTGCCAGCAGTTTTATGTCCAGGGATACCTACGAGCAGTACTTC
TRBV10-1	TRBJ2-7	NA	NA	CASSVTNLGRF	TGCGCCAGCAGTGTGACAAACTTGGGCCGCTTC
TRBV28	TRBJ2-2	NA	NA	CASIPEAPNTGELFF	TGTGCCAGCATCCCGGAGGCTCCTAACACCGGGGAGCTGTTTTTT
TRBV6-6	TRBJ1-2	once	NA	CASSYDSYYGYTF	TGTGCCAGCAGTTACGACAGCTACTATGGCTACACCTTC